This entry lists 13 T cell receptor beta chains sequenced from one sample in a study of T cells in Graves' hyperthyroidism and ophthalmopathy. RNA transcripts provided the source from which TCR beta CDR3 regions were amplified. Initially, a first-round RT-PCR of the TCR CDR3 employed the HTBI primer set. TCRdb itself ran the multiplex PCR reads through MiXCR, one entry per CDR3 protein. The sample shows 96,000 or so distinct CDR3 sequences, around 52% of them seen only once. The sample comprised blood. Source of these receptors: a woman aged 40 to 55 with Graves' hyperthyroidism.

Details on this clonotype: A read error may account for a junction end that differs from germline. V usage is TRBV6-4 and J usage is TRBJ2-7; 12 nucleotides align to TRBD2. The length of the CDR3 is 12 residues. Germline CDR1 reads MRHNA; CDR2 reads SNTAGT. CDR3 sequence (DNA): TGTGCCAGCAGTGACGTGACTAGCGGGAGCAGTTTC. This gives the protein CASSDVTSGSSF.

This chain joins TRBV11-1 and TRBJ1-1; maybe TRBD1 (5 bases). The CDR3 length is 18 residues. CDR1 is SGHAT, CDR2 FQDESV, per germline (reference sequence). Deletions cut 8 bases from V and 1 base from J, with 26 bases between. The DNA for the CDR3 is TGTGCCAGCTCACCACCGGGACTTTCCCTTGAGGGGAACACTGAAGCTTTCTTT. Translated, it gives CASSPPGLSLEGNTEAFF.

This clonotype was seen a handful of times. The chain combines TRBV5-4 with TRBJ2-3; D gene uncertain. Germline-derived CDR1 and CDR2 are SGHNT and YYREEE (reference sequence). The CDR3 runs 14 residues. Trimming removed 4 bases at V and 6 bases at J, with 15 bases between. For the CDR3, the DNA is TGTGCCAGCAGCCCTAGGGTTCTCGCCGATACGCAGTATTTT. Its translation: CASSPRVLADTQYF.

In this sample, this clonotype turned up many times. J is TRBJ1-5 and V is TRBV20-1, with D tentatively TRBD1 (5 bases). CDR3 length: 13 amino acids. Germline V CDR1 and CDR2: DFQATT, SNEGSKA (reference sequence). V lost 3 bases to trimming and J lost 2 bases, with 8 bases between them. The CDR3 protein is CSASGGGNQPQHF. CDR3 nucleotide sequence: TGCAGTGCTAGCGGGGGAGGCAATCAGCCCCAGCATTTT.

This chain links TRBV14 with TRBJ1-2, with D possibly being TRBD1 (6 bases). CDR3 length equals 15 residues. Germline values: CDR1 SGHDN, CDR2 FVKESK. V shed 1 base and J shed 4 bases, with 13 bases lying between them. The CDR3 is CASSQVPTGFYGYTF. For the CDR3, the DNA is TGTGCCAGCAGCCAAGTCCCAACAGGGTTCTATGGCTACACCTTC.

In this sample, this clonotype turned up many times. This chain connects TRBV20-1 to TRBJ2-5; D assignment may be TRBD1 or TRBD2 (5 bases each). The V gene's germline CDR1 is DFQATT and CDR2 SNEGSKA (reference sequence). Trimming took off 0 bases at V and 5 bases at J, with 19 bases between the two ends. The CDR3 spans 16 residues. The chain's CDR3 is CSARDDGVGTRETQYF. For the CDR3, the DNA is TGCAGTGCTAGAGATGATGGGGTTGGGACGAGGGAGACCCAGTACTTC.

This clonotype was observed a few times. The chain combines TRBV7-9 with TRBJ1-5; D is uncertain. The CDR3 sequence is 14 residues long. Germline CDR1 is SEHNR and CDR2 is FQNEAQ (reference sequence). V lost 3 bases and J lost 3, with 9 bases in between. CDR3: CASSLGRDNQPQHF. The CDR3 DNA reads TGTGCCAGCAGCTTGGGAAGAGACAATCAGCCCCAGCATTTT.

The chain recombines TRBV2 with TRBJ2-7, with 11 bases lining up with TRBD2. The CDR3 runs 16 residues. Germline lookup yields CDR1 SNHLY and CDR2 FYNNEI. The V gene end was trimmed by 7 bases and the J gene end by 2 bases; junction bases not matched to a gene: 10. CDR3 in amino acids: CASTWTGLAAPYEQYF. The CDR3, as DNA: TGTGCCAGCACCTGGACGGGACTAGCGGCACCCTACGAGCAGTACTTC.

J is TRBJ2-5 and V is TRBV5-1; 14 bases are a match to TRBD2. The germline V gene encodes CDR1 SGHRS and CDR2 YFSETQ. The CDR3 totals 17 residues. With 4 bases clipped from V and 5 bases from J, the junction kept 10 bases outside the gene matches. CDR3 bases: TGCGCCAGCAGCGACGAGGGACTAGCGGGAGCGGTGGAGACCCAGTACTTC. Its protein product is CASSDEGLAGAVETQYF.

This clonotype has more than one count but fewer than ten. The gene calls are TRBV7-9 and TRBJ1-1; the D is unclear. Trimming took 8 bases from V and 4 from J, leaving 17 bases between them. This CDR3 has 14 amino acids. Looked up from germline, CDR1 is SEHNR and CDR2 is FQNEAQ (reference sequence). The CDR3 sequence: CASSLPGGPTEAFF. CDR3 nucleotides: TGTGCCAGCTCACTCCCGGGTGGTCCCACTGAAGCTTTCTTT.

This sequence joins TRBV6-4 and TRBJ1-5; 9 positions match TRBD1. Trimming removed 2 bases from V and 3 bases from J; junction bases left unmatched: 5. CDR3 size: 16 residues. CDR1 is MRHNA and CDR2 is SNTAGT in the germline V gene. The CDR3 here is CASSDAGTGNNQPQHF. In DNA form, the CDR3 reads TGTGCCAGCAGTGACGCCGGGACAGGGAACAATCAGCCCCAGCATTTT.

Turning to this clonotype: As the CDR3 is not closed by the conserved phenylalanine or tryptophan, this likely results from a read error. The limits of the CDR3 on the DNA are not certain, so only TCRdb's listed CDR3 is given. The genes are TRBV13 and TRBJ1-1. The CDR3 region is 13 residues in length, termini included. Germline V lookup: CDR1 PRHDT, CDR2 FYEKMQ (reference sequence). The CDR3 here is CARVVGTSKGASL.

This clonotype occurred many times. The chain employs TRBV13 and TRBJ2-2, with D possibly TRBD1 on 5 matching bases. CDR3 length equals 15 residues. Trimming took off 5 bases at V and 4 bases at J, with 14 bases between the two ends. Per germline, CDR1 PRHDT and CDR2 FYEKMQ (reference sequence). The CDR3 DNA follows: TGTGCCAGCAGCCAGTCGGGCAGGGCCACCGGGGAGCTGTTTTTT. Translating gives CASSQSGRATGELFF.